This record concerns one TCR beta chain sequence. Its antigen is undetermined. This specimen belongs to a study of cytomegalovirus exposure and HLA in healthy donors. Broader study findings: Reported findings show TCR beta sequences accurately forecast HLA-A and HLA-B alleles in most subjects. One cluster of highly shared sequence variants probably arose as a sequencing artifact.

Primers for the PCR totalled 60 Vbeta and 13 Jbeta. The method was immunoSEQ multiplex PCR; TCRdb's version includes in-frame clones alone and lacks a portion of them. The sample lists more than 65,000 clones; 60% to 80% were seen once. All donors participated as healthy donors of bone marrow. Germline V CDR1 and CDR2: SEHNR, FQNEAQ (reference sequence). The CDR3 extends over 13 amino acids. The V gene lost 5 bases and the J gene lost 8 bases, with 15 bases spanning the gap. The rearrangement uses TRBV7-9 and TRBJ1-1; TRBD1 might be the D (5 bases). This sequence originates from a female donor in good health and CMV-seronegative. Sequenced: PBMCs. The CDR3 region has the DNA TGTGCCAGCAGCCTCGATCAGGGCCAAGAAGCTTTCTTT. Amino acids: CASSLDQGQEAFF.